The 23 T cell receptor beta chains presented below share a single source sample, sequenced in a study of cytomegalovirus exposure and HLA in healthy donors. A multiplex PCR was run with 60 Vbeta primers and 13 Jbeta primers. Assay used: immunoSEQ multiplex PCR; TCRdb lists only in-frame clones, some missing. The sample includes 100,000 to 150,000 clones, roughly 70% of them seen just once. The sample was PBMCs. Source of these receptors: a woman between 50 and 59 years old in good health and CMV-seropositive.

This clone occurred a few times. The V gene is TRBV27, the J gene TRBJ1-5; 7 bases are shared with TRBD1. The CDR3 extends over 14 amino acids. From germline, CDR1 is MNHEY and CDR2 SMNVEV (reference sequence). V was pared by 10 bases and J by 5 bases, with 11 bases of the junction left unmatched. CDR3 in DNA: TGTGCCACCCGTAAGGGGGCTTGGCATCAGCCCCAGCATTTT. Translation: CATRKGAWHQPQHF.

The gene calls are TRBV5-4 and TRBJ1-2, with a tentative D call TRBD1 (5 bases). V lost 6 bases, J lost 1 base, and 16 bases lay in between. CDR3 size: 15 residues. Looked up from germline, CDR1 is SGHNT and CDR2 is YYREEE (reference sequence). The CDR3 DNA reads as TGTGCCAGCACCCTGGGGTCCGGGGGTAACTATGGCTACACCTTC. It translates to CASTLGSGGNYGYTF.

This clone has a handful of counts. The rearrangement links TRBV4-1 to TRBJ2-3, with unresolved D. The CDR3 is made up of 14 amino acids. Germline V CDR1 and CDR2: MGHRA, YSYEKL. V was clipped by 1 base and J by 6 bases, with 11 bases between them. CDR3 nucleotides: TGCGCCAGCAGCCAAGGAGAGCCCCCGGATACGCAGTATTTT. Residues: CASSQGEPPDTQYF.

This chain's CDR3 is CASSATGWRNTEAFF. DNA of the CDR3: TGTGCCAGCAGCGCAACAGGGTGGAGGAACACTGAAGCTTTCTTT. This chain joins TRBV9 and TRBJ1-1, with D possibly matching TRBD1 (6 bases). This CDR3 has 15 amino acids. V was clipped by 3 bases and J by 1 base, with 13 bases between them. CDR1 SGDLS and CDR2 YYNGEE come from the germline V gene.

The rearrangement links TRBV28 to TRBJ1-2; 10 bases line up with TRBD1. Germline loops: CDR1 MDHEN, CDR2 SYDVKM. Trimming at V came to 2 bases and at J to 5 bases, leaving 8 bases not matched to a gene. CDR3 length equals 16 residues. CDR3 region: CASSLGGTGAMYGYTF. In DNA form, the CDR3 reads TGTGCCAGCAGTTTAGGCGGGACAGGGGCGATGTATGGCTACACCTTC.

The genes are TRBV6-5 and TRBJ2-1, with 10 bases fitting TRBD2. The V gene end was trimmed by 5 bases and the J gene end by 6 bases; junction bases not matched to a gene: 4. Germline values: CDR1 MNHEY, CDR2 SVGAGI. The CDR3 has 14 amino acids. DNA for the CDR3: TGTGCCAGCAGTCCTAGCGGGGGCCGCAATGAGCAGTTCTTC. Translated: CASSPSGGRNEQFF.

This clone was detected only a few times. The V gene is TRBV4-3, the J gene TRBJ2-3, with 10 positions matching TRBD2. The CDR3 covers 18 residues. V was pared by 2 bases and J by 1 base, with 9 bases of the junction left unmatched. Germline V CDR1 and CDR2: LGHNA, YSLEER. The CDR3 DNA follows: TGCGCCAGCAGCCAAAGGGTTAGCGGGGGGATTGGCACAGATACGCAGTATTTT. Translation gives CASSQRVSGGIGTDTQYF.

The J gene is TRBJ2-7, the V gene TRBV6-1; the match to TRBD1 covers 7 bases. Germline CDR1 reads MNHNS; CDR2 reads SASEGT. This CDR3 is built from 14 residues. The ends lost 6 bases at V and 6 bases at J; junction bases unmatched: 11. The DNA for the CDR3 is TGTGCCAGCAGCCCTGGGACAGACGCTCGCGAGCAGTACTTC. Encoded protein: CASSPGTDAREQYF.

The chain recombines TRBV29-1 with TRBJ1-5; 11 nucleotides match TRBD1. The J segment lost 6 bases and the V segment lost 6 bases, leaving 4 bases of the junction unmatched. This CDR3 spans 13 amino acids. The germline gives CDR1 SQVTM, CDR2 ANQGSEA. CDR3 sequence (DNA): TGCAGCGTCGGGACAGGGGGTAGTCAGCCCCAGCATTTT. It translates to CSVGTGGSQPQHF.

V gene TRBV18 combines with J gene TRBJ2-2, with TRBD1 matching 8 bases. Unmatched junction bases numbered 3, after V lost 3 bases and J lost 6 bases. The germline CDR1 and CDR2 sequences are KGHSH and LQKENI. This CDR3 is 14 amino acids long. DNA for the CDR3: TGTGCCAGCTCACCGATGACAGGGGCCGGGGAGCTGTTTTTT. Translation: CASSPMTGAGELFF.

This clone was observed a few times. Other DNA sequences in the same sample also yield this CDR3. Here the CDR3 reads CSVPGLGDTEAFF. The CDR3 DNA follows: TGCAGCGTCCCGGGACTTGGGGACACTGAAGCTTTCTTT. The chain combines TRBV29-1 with TRBJ1-1, with D maybe TRBD1 (5 bases). Germline-derived CDR1 and CDR2 are SQVTM and ANQGSEA. Between the trimmed V and J ends, which lost 6 bases and 3 bases, there was a span of 14 bases. The CDR3 is 13 residues long.

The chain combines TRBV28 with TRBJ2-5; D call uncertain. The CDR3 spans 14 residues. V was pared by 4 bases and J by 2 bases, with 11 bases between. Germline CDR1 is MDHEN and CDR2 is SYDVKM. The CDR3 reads CASSSRMRQETQYF. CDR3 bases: TGTGCCAGCAGTTCTAGGATGAGGCAAGAGACCCAGTACTTC.

The CDR3 nucleotides are TGTGCCTGGAATAGACAGGGAGGCAATCAGCCCCAGCATTTT. It yields the protein CAWNRQGGNQPQHF. The rearrangement joins TRBV30 to TRBJ1-5; 7 positions match TRBD1. Germline V gene sequence: CDR1 GTSNPN, CDR2 SVGIG (reference sequence). The length of the CDR3 is 14 residues. V was clipped by 4 bases and J by 2 bases; unmatched bases: 5.

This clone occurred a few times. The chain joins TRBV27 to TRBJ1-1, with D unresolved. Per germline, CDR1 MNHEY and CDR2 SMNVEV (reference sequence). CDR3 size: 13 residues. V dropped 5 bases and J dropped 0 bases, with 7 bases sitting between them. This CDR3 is CASSVFMNTEAFF. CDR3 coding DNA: TGTGCCAGCAGTGTATTCATGAACACTGAAGCTTTCTTT.

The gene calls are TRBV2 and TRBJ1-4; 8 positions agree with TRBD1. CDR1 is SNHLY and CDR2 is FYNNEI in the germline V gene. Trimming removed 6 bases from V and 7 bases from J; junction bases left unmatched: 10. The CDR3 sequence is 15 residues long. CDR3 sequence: CASRADRGPSEKLFF. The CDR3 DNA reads TGTGCCAGCAGAGCCGACAGGGGACCAAGTGAAAAACTGTTTTTT.

The CDR3 protein is CAWSSNFYGYTF. Here the CDR3 DNA reads TGTGCCTGGAGTAGTAACTTCTATGGCTACACCTTC. The chain links TRBV30 to TRBJ1-2; D unclear. Deletions cut 2 bases from V and 4 bases from J, with 8 bases between. CDR1 is GTSNPN and CDR2 is SVGIG in the germline V gene (reference sequence). The CDR3 consists of 12 residues.

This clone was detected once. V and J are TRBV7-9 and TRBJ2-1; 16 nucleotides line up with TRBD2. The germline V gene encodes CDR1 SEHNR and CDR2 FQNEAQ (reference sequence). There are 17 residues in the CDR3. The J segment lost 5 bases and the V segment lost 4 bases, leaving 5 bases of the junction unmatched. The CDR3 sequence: CASSSGTSGRVDNEQFF. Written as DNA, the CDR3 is TGTGCCAGCAGCTCCGGGACTAGCGGGAGGGTGGACAATGAGCAGTTCTTC.

CDR3 coding DNA: TGTGCCTGGAGTGAAGGGGCTAACTGGTTCACTGAAGCTTTCTTT. This sequence encodes CAWSEGANWFTEAFF. The chain links TRBV30 to TRBJ1-1; the D gene is possibly TRBD1 (5 bases). This CDR3 is built from 15 residues. The V and J ends lost 1 base and 4 bases respectively, with 16 bases between them. CDR1 GTSNPN and CDR2 SVGIG come from the germline V gene (reference sequence).

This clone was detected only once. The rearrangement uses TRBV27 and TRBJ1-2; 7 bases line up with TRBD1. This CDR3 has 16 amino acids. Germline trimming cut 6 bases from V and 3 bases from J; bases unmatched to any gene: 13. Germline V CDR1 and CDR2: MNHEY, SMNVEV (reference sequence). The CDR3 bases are TGTGCCAGCAGCCCTAGGGACAGATTCCCCTACTATGGCTACACCTTC. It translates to CASSPRDRFPYYGYTF.

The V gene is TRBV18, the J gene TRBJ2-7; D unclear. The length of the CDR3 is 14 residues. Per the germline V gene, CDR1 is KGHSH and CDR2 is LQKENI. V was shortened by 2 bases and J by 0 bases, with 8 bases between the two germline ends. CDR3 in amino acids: CASSPGPGSYEQYF. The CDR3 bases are TGTGCCAGCTCACCAGGGCCTGGCTCCTACGAGCAGTACTTC. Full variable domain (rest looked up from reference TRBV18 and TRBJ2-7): NAGVMQNPRHLVRRRGQEARLRCSPMKGHSHVYWYRQLPEEGLKFMVYLQKENIIDESGMPKERFSAEFPKEGPSILRIQQVVRGDSAAYFCASSPGPGSYEQYFGPGTRLTVT.

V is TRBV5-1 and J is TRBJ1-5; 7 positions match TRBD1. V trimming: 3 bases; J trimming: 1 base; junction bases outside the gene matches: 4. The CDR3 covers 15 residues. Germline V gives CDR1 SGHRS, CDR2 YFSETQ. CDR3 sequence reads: CASSWGTASNQPQHF. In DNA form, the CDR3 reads TGCGCCAGCAGCTGGGGGACAGCAAGCAATCAGCCCCAGCATTTT.

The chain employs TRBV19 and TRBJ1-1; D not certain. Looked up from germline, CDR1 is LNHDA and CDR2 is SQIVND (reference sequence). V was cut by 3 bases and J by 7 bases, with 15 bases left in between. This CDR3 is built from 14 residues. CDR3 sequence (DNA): TGTGCCAGTAGTATGTCCGGTTATGGTGATGAAGCTTTCTTT. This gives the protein CASSMSGYGDEAFF.

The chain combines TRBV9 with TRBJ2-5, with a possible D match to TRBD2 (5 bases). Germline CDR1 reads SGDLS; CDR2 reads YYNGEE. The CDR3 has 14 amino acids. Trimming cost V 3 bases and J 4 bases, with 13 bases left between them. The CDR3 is CASSEDSGGETQYF. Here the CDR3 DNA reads TGTGCCAGCAGCGAGGACTCAGGAGGAGAGACCCAGTACTTC.